What follows are 27 T cell receptor beta chains derived from one specimen sequenced in a study of T cells after yellow fever vaccination. TCRdb passed the 5' RACE reads through MiXCR, listing each CDR3 protein once. The sample lists hundreds of thousands of distinct CDR3 sequences, 6.2% occurring once. Source: PBMCs, taken 5 days after the yellow fever booster vaccination. The receptors derive from a man aged 25-45 years who received the YFV17D yellow fever vaccine.

In its sample, this clonotype was seen a few times. This chain links TRBV20-1 with TRBJ2-6, with TRBD2 identical over 9 bases. The CDR3 has 18 amino acids. Germline CDR1 and CDR2: DFQATT and SNEGSKA (reference sequence). V trimming: 3 bases; J trimming: 0 bases; junction bases outside the gene matches: 9. CDR3: CSASKRTSDPSGANVLTF. CDR3 DNA: TGCAGTGCTAGCAAAAGGACTAGCGATCCCTCTGGGGCCAACGTCCTGACTTTC.

This clonotype was seen ten or more times. The CDR3: CSAPRAGVSYNEQFF. The DNA for the CDR3 is TGCAGTGCTCCCAGGGCAGGGGTCTCCTACAATGAGCAGTTCTTC. The rearrangement links TRBV20-1 to TRBJ2-1; D perhaps matches TRBD1 (6 bases). This CDR3 comprises 15 residues. The V gene lost 5 bases and the J gene lost 0 bases, with 14 bases spanning the gap. Germline loops: CDR1 DFQATT, CDR2 SNEGSKA (reference sequence).

J is TRBJ2-1 and V is TRBV6-2 or TRBV6-3, with 7 nucleotides matching TRBD1. The germline V gene has CDR1 MNHEY and CDR2 SVGEGT. Trimming removed 1 base from V and 10 bases from J; junction bases left unmatched: 1. The CDR3 is 12 amino acids. The CDR3 loop is CASSYYRGEQFF. CDR3 nucleotide sequence: TGTGCCAGCAGTTACTACAGGGGAGAGCAGTTCTTC.

The chain joins TRBV27 to TRBJ2-3; TRBD2 might be the D (6 bases). The V end was cut by 3 bases, the J end by 5 bases, with 12 bases between. Germline V lookup: CDR1 MNHEY, CDR2 SMNVEV (reference sequence). The length of the CDR3 is 14 residues. CDR3 amino acids: CASSFRSGRDTQYF. DNA of the CDR3: TGTGCCAGCAGTTTCCGATCCGGGAGAGATACGCAGTATTTT.

This clonotype was observed a few times. The V call is TRBV6-2 or TRBV6-3, the J call TRBJ2-3, with D possibly TRBD2 on 6 matching bases. V lost 3 bases to trimming and J lost 0 bases, with 10 bases between them. Germline V gene sequence: CDR1 MNHEY, CDR2 SVGEGT. The CDR3 is 15 residues long. The CDR3 is CASSYGTESTDTQYF. The CDR3, as DNA: TGTGCCAGCAGTTATGGGACTGAGAGCACAGATACGCAGTATTTT.

This sequence joins TRBV27 and TRBJ1-4, with 7 bases that match TRBD1. Trimming at V came to 2 bases and at J to 8 bases, leaving 8 bases not matched to a gene. The germline V gene encodes CDR1 MNHEY and CDR2 SMNVEV (reference sequence). This CDR3 region has 15 residues. The CDR3 DNA is TGTGCCAGCAGTTTAACGACAGGGATCAGGGAAAAACTGTTTTTT. This encodes CASSLTTGIREKLFF.

The chain carries TRBV20-1 and TRBJ2-7; D tentatively fits TRBD1 or TRBD2 (5 bases each). Trimming took 2 bases from V and 5 from J, leaving 16 bases between them. The CDR3 is 14 residues long. The germline V gene has CDR1 DFQATT and CDR2 SNEGSKA (reference sequence). The DNA for the CDR3 is TGCAGTGCTAGACAGGGAGCTTTACGAGACGAGCAGTACTTC. Translating gives CSARQGALRDEQYF.

This clonotype has at least ten counts. The rearrangement joins TRBV4-1 to TRBJ2-1; a possible D gene is TRBD2 (6 bases). CDR3 length equals 15 residues. Per the germline V gene, CDR1 is MGHRA and CDR2 is YSYEKL. Between the trimmed V and J ends, which lost 2 bases and 6 bases, there was a span of 14 bases. The CDR3 sequence: CASSQRTGRGNEQFF. DNA of the CDR3: TGCGCCAGCAGCCAACGTACGGGGCGGGGCAATGAGCAGTTCTTC.

This clonotype was picked up many times. The V gene is TRBV5-1, the J gene TRBJ2-3, with D possibly being TRBD2 (6 bases). The CDR3 totals 13 residues. Germline values: CDR1 SGHRS, CDR2 YFSETQ. The V and J ends lost 5 bases and 1 base respectively, with 8 bases between them. The CDR3 loop reads CASRSGGTDTQYF. DNA for the CDR3: TGCGCCAGCAGGTCGGGGGGCACAGATACGCAGTATTTT.

Of note for this clonotype: The junction differs from germline at one of its ends, possibly a read error. The rearrangement uses TRBV12-3 or TRBV12-4 and TRBJ2-7, with 9 bases matching TRBD2. CDR3 length equals 18 residues. The CDR3, as DNA: TGTGCCATCAGTTTAGGGGTGGCGGGAGGGACTTTCTCCTACGAGCAGTACTTC. Protein: CAISLGVAGGTFSYEQYF.

Ten or more counts support this clonotype. The chain joins TRBV5-1 to TRBJ2-3; 9 nucleotides align to TRBD1. Germline loops: CDR1 SGHRS, CDR2 YFSETQ. The CDR3 covers 14 residues. V was pared by 8 bases and J by 4 bases, with 8 bases of the junction left unmatched. The CDR3: CASKTGGFADTQYF. The CDR3 DNA follows: TGCGCCAGTAAGACAGGGGGTTTTGCAGATACGCAGTATTTT.

This clonotype was counted many times. The genes are TRBV3-1 and TRBJ1-1; 8 bases line up with TRBD1. CDR3 length: 17 amino acids. J lost 0 bases, V lost 0 bases, and 6 bases had no gene match. CDR1 is LGHDT, CDR2 YNNKEL, per germline (reference sequence). As DNA, the CDR3 is TGTGCCAGCAGCCAAGATAGGACAGGGCCGATGAACACTGAAGCTTTCTTT. Translated, it gives CASSQDRTGPMNTEAFF.

V usage is TRBV4-2 and J usage is TRBJ2-7; D may be TRBD1 (6 bases). Germline-derived CDR1 and CDR2 are LGHNA and YNFKEQ. Deletions cut 4 bases from V and 3 bases from J, with 16 bases between. This CDR3 has 15 residues. The CDR3 bases are TGTGCCAGCAGCCCGACAGAGACCAGGGGCTACGAGCAGTACTTC. Residues: CASSPTETRGYEQYF.

This chain uses TRBV3-1 with TRBJ2-7, with D possibly being TRBD2 (6 bases). CDR1 and CDR2 from the germline V gene are LGHDT and YNNKEL (reference sequence). The ends were cut back, 2 bases at V and 3 bases at J, with 17 bases in the middle. The CDR3 has 16 amino acids. The CDR3 DNA reads as TGTGCCAGCAGCCAAATTCCGACAGCGGGTCTCTACGAGCAGTACTTC. It codes for CASSQIPTAGLYEQYF.

The V call is TRBV20-1, the J call TRBJ2-5; tentatively, D is TRBD2 (6 bases). This CDR3 has 14 amino acids. Germline CDR1 reads DFQATT; CDR2 reads SNEGSKA (reference sequence). Trimming took off 6 bases at V and 3 bases at J, with 17 bases between the two ends. The CDR3: CSASGLGNKETQYF. In nucleotides, the CDR3 is TGCAGTGCCAGCGGGCTGGGGAACAAAGAGACCCAGTACTTC.

This clonotype was picked up many times. The chain is built from TRBV24-1 and TRBJ2-6; D not resolved. Germline V gene sequence: CDR1 KGHDR, CDR2 SFDVKD. Deletions cut 1 base from V and 2 bases from J, with 8 bases between. CDR3 size: 16 residues. In nucleotides, the CDR3 is TGTGCCACCAGTGATTTTGCGGAAACTGGGGCCAACGTCCTGACTTTC. Translated, it gives CATSDFAETGANVLTF.

J is TRBJ2-6 and V is TRBV11-2, with D unclear. The CDR3 sequence is 16 residues long. Germline loops: CDR1 SGHAT, CDR2 FQNNGV. V lost 5 bases to trimming and J lost 0 bases, with 11 bases between them. The CDR3 nucleotides read TGTGCCAGCAGCGCGTTCGTAGACTCTGGGGCCAACGTCCTGACTTTC. Translation: CASSAFVDSGANVLTF.

The sample holds many counts of this clonotype. In DNA, the CDR3 is TGTGCCAGCAGTTACGGCAGTCACTCTGGAAACACCATATATTTT. Residues: CASSYGSHSGNTIYF. This chain joins TRBV6-5 and TRBJ1-3; D is ambiguous. V shed 2 bases and J shed 0 bases, with 8 bases lying between them. The CDR3 loop spans 15 amino acids. Germline V CDR1 and CDR2: MNHEY, SVGAGI.

The chain employs TRBV2 and TRBJ1-2; maybe TRBD1 (6 bases). Trimming cost V 6 bases and J 5 bases, with 19 bases left between them. This CDR3 comprises 15 residues. The V gene's germline CDR1 is SNHLY and CDR2 FYNNEI. The CDR3 loop reads CASRLQTGRSYGYTF. The CDR3, as DNA: TGTGCCAGCAGGTTACAAACAGGGAGGTCGTATGGCTACACCTTC.

The CDR3 bases are TGTGCCAGCAGCCACGGGACACCCACCGGGGAGCTGTTTTTT. It encodes CASSHGTPTGELFF. The V and J genes are TRBV7-9 and TRBJ2-2, with D tentatively TRBD1 (6 bases). The CDR3 has 14 amino acids. Between the trimmed V and J ends, which lost 5 bases and 4 bases, there was a span of 11 bases. The germline CDR1 and CDR2 sequences are SEHNR and FQNEAQ (reference sequence).

There are many counts of this clonotype. The chain combines TRBV20-1 with TRBJ2-5, with TRBD2 matching over 7 bases. The CDR3 loop spans 13 amino acids. V lost 5 bases, J lost 5 bases, and 8 bases stayed unmatched. The V gene's germline CDR1 is DFQATT and CDR2 SNEGSKA (reference sequence). CDR3 nucleotides: TGCAGTGCTCCCTCGGGAGGAATGGAGACCCAGTACTTC. This translates into CSAPSGGMETQYF.

CDR3 amino acids: CASSPIITGLNTGELFF. In DNA, the CDR3 is TGTGCCAGCAGCCCAATTATCACAGGCCTGAACACCGGGGAGCTGTTTTTT. V is TRBV7-9 and J is TRBJ2-2, with D perhaps TRBD1 (5 bases). In germline, CDR1 is SEHNR, CDR2 FQNEAQ (reference sequence). The V end lost 5 bases, the J end lost 1 base, and 17 bases lay between the germline ends. The length of the CDR3 is 17 residues.

V is TRBV6-1 and J is TRBJ2-5, with D maybe TRBD1 (6 bases). Per germline, CDR1 MNHNS and CDR2 SASEGT. Trimming took off 5 bases at V and 0 bases at J, with 13 bases between the two ends. There are 15 residues in the CDR3. The CDR3 protein is CASSKNDRNQETQYF. In DNA form, the CDR3 reads TGTGCCAGCAGTAAAAATGACAGGAACCAAGAGACCCAGTACTTC.

The V gene is TRBV4-3, the J gene TRBJ2-1, with D perhaps matching TRBD1 (6 bases). The CDR3 covers 15 residues. Germline V gene data show CDR1 as LGHNA and CDR2 as YSLEER. Trimming pared 2 bases from V and 2 bases from J, leaving 10 bases between. CDR3 region: CASSQQGWTYNEQFF. As DNA, the CDR3 is TGCGCCAGCAGCCAACAGGGGTGGACCTACAATGAGCAGTTCTTC.

The chain carries TRBV18 and TRBJ2-7; D not resolved. The V gene lost 3 bases and the J gene lost 0 bases, with 15 bases spanning the gap. Germline lookup yields CDR1 KGHSH and CDR2 LQKENI. This CDR3 is built from 16 residues. CDR3 amino acids: CASSPLPSGNSYEQYF. The CDR3 coding sequence is TGTGCCAGCTCACCCCTTCCTAGTGGGAACTCCTACGAGCAGTACTTC.

The chain carries TRBV20-1 and TRBJ1-1, with 9 bases matching TRBD1. The V gene's germline CDR1 is DFQATT and CDR2 SNEGSKA (reference sequence). V lost 3 bases and J lost 5; bases outside the gene matches: 10. This CDR3 comprises 15 residues. CDR3 bases: TGCAGTGCTAGGGCTTTACAGGGGGCAGGGACTGAAGCTTTCTTT. Amino acid sequence: CSARALQGAGTEAFF.

Many counts were recorded for this clonotype. V usage is TRBV7-8 and J usage is TRBJ2-7; D ambiguous. V was pared by 0 bases and J by 0 bases, with 12 bases between. Germline values: CDR1 SGHVS, CDR2 FQNEAQ. There are 16 residues in the CDR3. CDR3 DNA sequence: TGTGCCAGCAGCTTAGCCCCAACTCGGAGCTCCTACGAGCAGTACTTC. Translated, it gives CASSLAPTRSSYEQYF.